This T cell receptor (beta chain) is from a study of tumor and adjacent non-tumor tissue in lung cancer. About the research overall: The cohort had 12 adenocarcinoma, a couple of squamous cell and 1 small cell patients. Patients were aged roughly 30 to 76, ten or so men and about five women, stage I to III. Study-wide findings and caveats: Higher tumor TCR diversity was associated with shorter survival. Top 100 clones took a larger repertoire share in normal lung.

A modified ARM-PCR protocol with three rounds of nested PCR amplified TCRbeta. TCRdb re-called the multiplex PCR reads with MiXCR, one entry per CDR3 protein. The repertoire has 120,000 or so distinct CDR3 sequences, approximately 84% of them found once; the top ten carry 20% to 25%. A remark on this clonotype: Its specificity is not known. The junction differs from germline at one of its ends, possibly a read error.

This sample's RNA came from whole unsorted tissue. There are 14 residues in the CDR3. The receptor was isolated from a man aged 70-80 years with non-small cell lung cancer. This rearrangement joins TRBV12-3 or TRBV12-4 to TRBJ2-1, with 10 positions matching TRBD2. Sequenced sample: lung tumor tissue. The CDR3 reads CASSLAGDSDGQFF. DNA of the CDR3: TGTGCCAGCAGTCTAGCGGGGGACTCAGATGGGCAGTTCTTC.